This T cell receptor beta chain was identified in a study of T cells in Graves' hyperthyroidism and ophthalmopathy (dated by TCRdb to between 2017 and 2020). Broadly, across the study: Peripheral blood samples were taken at the time of initial diagnosis, prior to any treatment. TCR V-J signatures able to tell the groups apart were searched for in a discovery cohort of approximately 95 patients, of whom around 42 had Graves' ophthalmopathy and some 60 had stable Graves' hyperthyroidism. Prospective prediction of ophthalmopathy was tested in an independent validation cohort consisting of some 19 hyperthyroidism patients and around 16 patients who later progressed to ophthalmopathy. For training and testing, the 100 or so patients in the discovery cohort were randomly divided in a 7:3 ratio. The study also compared thyroid tissue and blood T-cell repertoires from roughly 6 Graves' hyperthyroidism patients. Once sampling was done, hyperthyroidism patients were given methimazole at a starting dose of 30 mg daily, whereas ophthalmopathy patients were given high-dose intravenous methylprednisolone. The paper describes TCR Vbeta CDR3 sequencing of about 140 peripheral blood samples, made up of 43 ophthalmopathy patients, roughly 75 hyperthyroidism patients and roughly 17 progressor patients.

The TCR beta CDR3 regions were amplified from the RNA transcripts. The TCR CDR3 was subjected to a first round of RT-PCR using the HTBI primer set and the Qiagen OneStep RT-PCR kit. Libraries were constructed in a second round of multiplex PCR, after which size selection and purification were performed. Sequencing of the libraries was done on an Illumina HiSeq2000 using paired-end 100 bp reads. As for the authors' bioinformatics: Raw data were processed with SOAPnuke, discarding reads with adapters, uncalled bases, mean Phred below 15, or no exact constant-primer or identifier match. High-quality paired reads were merged with COPE v1.2.5, and unique nucleotide sequences were defined as clonotypes. Clonotypes were aligned to IMGT TRBV, TRBD and TRBJ reference segments using MiTCR v1.1. The analysis was restricted to V-J combinations with a frequency above 0.0001, which together covered just over 99% of the repertoires. A TCS score was defined as the ratio of F50 (clonal expansion) to E x V (chaos), with BLOSUM62-based TCRdist applied between CDR3 peptides within each V-J. Welch's t-statistics and random forest reduced several hundred V-J features to roughly 13, which were used in a naive Bayes classifier (R e1071). TCRdb passed the public sequencing reads through fastp at Q25 and MiXCR, retaining productive beta sequences. Here each entry gathers all rows of one CDR3 protein and keeps the most common genes and DNA. TCRdb's processing, not the authors', yielded these V and J calls. The sample contains more than 550,000 distinct CDR3 sequences, around 19% of them found a single time. Approximately 16% of the sample goes to the ten largest clones.

Hyperthyroidism patients were newly diagnosed, with disease duration under 2 months, and aged 18 to 65 years. Exclusion was applied to patients with uncontrolled infections, other autoimmune diseases, pregnancy or lactation. Clinical symptoms, serum thyroxine and TRAb, thyroid ultrasound, and orbital computed tomography formed the basis for the diagnoses. Blood from progressor patients was collected at the time of first diagnosis with hyperthyroidism, before any ophthalmopathy symptoms had appeared. PBMCs were isolated from 7.5 to 10 ml of fresh peripheral blood by Ficoll-Paque density gradient centrifugation. Progressor patients were first diagnosed with Graves' hyperthyroidism and then developed ophthalmopathy during follow-up. Total RNA was extracted with Trizol reagent, and quality was checked on an Agilent 2100 Bioanalyzer. The study at large found these results: Blood samples also contained most of the expanded thyroid clonotypes (frequency above 0.001), which suggests that blood repertoires may reflect thyroid immune responses. In validation, progression to ophthalmopathy was predicted by the model with about 70% sensitivity and roughly 76% specificity, a median of 6.5 months before onset. Sample size was not statistically predetermined, and investigators were not blinded to group allocation. Ophthalmopathy was separated from stable hyperthyroidism by a 13 V-J signature model, with roughly 88% sensitivity and 81% to 83% specificity obtained in cross-validation and 80%/75% obtained in testing.

Regarding this clonotype: Its antigen has not been determined. No much larger clonotype is one base removed from it; base qualities were not supplied.

The receptor was derived from a woman in her forties or fifties with Graves' hyperthyroidism that later progressed to Graves' ophthalmopathy. Sequenced sample: blood.

This receptor has the CDR3 CASTPGQGVGYGYTF. The bases read TGTGCCAGTACCCCCGGACAGGGGGTTGGCTATGGCTACACCTTC. The chain links TRBV19 with TRBJ1-2; TRBD1 agrees with 10 junctional bases. CDR1 LNHDA and CDR2 SQIVND are derived from the germline V gene (reference sequence). For this chain, trimming is 7 bases at the V end and 4 bases at the J end, and the number of junction bases without a gene match is 9. From its cysteine to its phenylalanine, the CDR3 spans 15 amino acids. The entry retains the CDR3 DNA only, 45 bases that are in frame from base 1.